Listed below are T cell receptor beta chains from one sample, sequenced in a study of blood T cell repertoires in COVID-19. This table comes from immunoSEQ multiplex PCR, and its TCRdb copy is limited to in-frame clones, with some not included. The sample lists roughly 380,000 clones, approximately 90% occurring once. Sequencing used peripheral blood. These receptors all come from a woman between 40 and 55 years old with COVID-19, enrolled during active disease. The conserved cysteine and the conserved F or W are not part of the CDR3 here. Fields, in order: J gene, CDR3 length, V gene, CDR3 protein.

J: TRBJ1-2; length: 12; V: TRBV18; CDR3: ASSPTAGGDGYT
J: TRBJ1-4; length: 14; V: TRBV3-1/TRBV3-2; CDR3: ASSLRTGTTNEKLF
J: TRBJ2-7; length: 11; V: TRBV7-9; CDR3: ASSPTGSYEQY
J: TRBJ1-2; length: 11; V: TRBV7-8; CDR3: ASSSGVNYGYT
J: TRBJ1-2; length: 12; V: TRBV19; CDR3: ASSIDRVDYGYT
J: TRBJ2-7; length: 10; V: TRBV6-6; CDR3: ASSQLSEGQY
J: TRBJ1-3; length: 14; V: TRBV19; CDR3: ASSTYRDSLGNTIY
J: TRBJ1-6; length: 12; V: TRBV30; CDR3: AWSIRQGESPLH
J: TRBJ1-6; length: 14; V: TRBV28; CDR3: ASSPHGQGAYSPLH
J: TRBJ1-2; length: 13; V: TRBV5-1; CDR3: ASSSTGGKDYGYT
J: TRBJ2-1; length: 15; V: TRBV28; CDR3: ASSYLGAGASGDEQF
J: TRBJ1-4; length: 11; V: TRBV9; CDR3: ASSPQTVGKLF
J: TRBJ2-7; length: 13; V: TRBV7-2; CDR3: ASRLNLAAHYEQY
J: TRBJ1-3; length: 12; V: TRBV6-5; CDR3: ASSFTGAGNTIY
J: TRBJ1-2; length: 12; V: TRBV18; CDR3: ASSPLNVNYGYT
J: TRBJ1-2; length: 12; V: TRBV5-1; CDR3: ASSLVSQLYGYT
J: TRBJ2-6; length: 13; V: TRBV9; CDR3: ASRDTGAGANVLT
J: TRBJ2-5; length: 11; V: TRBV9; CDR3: ASSARDLETQY
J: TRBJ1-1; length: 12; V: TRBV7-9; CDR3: ASSLEAAGTEAF
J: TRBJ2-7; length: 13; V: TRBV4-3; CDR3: ASSRGTASSYEQY
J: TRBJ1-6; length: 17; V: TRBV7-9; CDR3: VSSLPSRAGTSYNSPLH
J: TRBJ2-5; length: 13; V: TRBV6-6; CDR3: ASSYTPDNQETQY
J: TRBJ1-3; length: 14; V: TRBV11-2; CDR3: ASSLSVSGAGNTIY